This T cell receptor beta chain was recorded in a study of CD8 T cells in Susac syndrome. V was pared by 0 bases and J by 4 bases, with 13 bases between. This CDR3 region has 15 residues. The V gene's germline CDR1 is SGHRS and CDR2 YFSETQ. This clonotype was counted only a few times. After extraction with the RNeasy kit, roughly 0.45 to 1 ug of the RNA was reverse transcribed using random hexamers. TCRdb processed the immunoSEQ multiplex PCR reads anew with MiXCR; each CDR3 protein has one entry. The table records about 120,000 distinct CDR3 sequences, around 92% of them present only once. The sequencing sample was made of CD8+ T cells from PBMCs. The clonotype originates from a human donor in good health. The chain joins TRBV5-1 to TRBJ1-2; D unresolved. The CDR3 spells CASSLDLRNGYGYTF. CDR3 in DNA: TGCGCCAGCAGCTTGGATCTCCGAAACGGCTATGGCTACACCTTC.